The source of this T cell receptor (beta chain) is a study of hypomethylating agent response in myelodysplastic syndrome. Looking at the study overall: Most often mutated was TET2, found in about 45% of the 11 patients. Whole-study findings and limits: Richness, rarefaction diversity and clonality did not change significantly after hypomethylating treatment.

As concerns this clone: Its antigen is still unknown.

The V end was cut by 4 bases, the J end by 2 bases, with 11 bases between. The CDR3 is 14 amino acids. Germline CDR1 and CDR2: SGHAT and FQNNGV. Sequenced by immunoSEQ multiplex PCR; TCRdb stores in-frame clones only, minus some. The table has about 5,900 clones, around 87% seen once. The analysis used unsorted bulk bone marrow, not T-cell subsets. The chain uses TRBV11-2 and TRBJ1-2, with D possibly TRBD1 on 5 matching bases. The clonotype was recovered from a human donor with myelodysplastic syndrome. Sequencing used bone marrow, obtained before or after starting hypomethylating agent treatment for myelodysplastic syndrome (not recorded which). The CDR3 sequence is CASSSAGGNYGYTF. In DNA form, the CDR3 reads TGTGCCAGCAGCTCAGCGGGGGGGAACTATGGCTACACCTTC.